Detailed here is one T cell receptor beta chain. V lost 1 base and J lost 2, with 8 bases in between. From germline, CDR1 is SGHNT and CDR2 YENEEA. This CDR3 spans 14 amino acids. The entry originates in a study of long-term antiretroviral therapy in people with HIV. Version v3.0 of the immunoSEQ assay ran at survey level. Profiling relied on immunoSEQ multiplex PCR, and the TCRdb table lists in-frame clones only, not all of them. The repertoire holds about 30,000 clones, 80% seen once, with approximately 7% in the top ten. Specimen: unsorted PBMCs, collected 0.3 years after starting antiretroviral therapy. The V call is TRBV11-3, the J call TRBJ1-1; D not resolved. The receptor's source is a man aged 35 to 55 with HIV. CDR3 nucleotides: TGTGCCAGCAGCTTAGGGCCCGATAACACTGAAGCTTTCTTT. Translated: CASSLGPDNTEAFF.